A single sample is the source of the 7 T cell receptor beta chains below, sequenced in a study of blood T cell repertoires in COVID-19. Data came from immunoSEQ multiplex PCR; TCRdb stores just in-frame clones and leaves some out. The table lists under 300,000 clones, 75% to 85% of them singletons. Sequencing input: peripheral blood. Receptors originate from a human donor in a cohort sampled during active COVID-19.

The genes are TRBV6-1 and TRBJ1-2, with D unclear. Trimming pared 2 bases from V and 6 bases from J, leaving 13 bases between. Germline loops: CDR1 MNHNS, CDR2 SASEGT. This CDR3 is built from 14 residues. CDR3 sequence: CASSELAVGDGYTF. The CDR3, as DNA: TGTGCCAGCAGTGAATTAGCTGTTGGCGATGGCTACACCTTC.

CDR3 amino acids: CATSRDSSGRNEQFF. For the CDR3, the DNA is TGTGCCACCAGCAGAGATTCTAGCGGGCGGAATGAGCAGTTCTTC. The V gene is TRBV15, the J gene TRBJ2-1; TRBD2 agrees at 8 bases. The CDR3 totals 15 residues. Losses at the gene ends were 0 bases for V and 7 bases for J; bases not matched to a gene: 5. CDR1 is LNHNV, CDR2 YYDKDF, per germline (reference sequence).

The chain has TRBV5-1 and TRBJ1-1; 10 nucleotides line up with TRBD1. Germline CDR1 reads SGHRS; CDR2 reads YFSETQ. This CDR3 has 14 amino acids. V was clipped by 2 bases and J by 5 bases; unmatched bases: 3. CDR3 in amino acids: CASSLGTGETEAFF. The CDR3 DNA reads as TGCGCCAGCAGCTTAGGGACAGGGGAAACTGAAGCTTTCTTT.

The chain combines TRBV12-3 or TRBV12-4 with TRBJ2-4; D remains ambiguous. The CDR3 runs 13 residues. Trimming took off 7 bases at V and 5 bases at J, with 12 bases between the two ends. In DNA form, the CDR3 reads TGTGCCAGCACGATTGGAGCAGAAAACATTCAGTACTTC. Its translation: CASTIGAENIQYF.

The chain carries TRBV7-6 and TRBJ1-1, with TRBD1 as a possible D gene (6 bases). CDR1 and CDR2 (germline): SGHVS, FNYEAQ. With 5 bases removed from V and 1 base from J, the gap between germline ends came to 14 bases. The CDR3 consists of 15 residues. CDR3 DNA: TGTGCCAGCAGCCAGGGGAGGGGTGGGAACACTGAAGCTTTCTTT. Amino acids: CASSQGRGGNTEAFF. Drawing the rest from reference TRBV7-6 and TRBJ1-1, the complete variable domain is GAGVSQSPRYKVTKRGQDVALRCDPISGHVSLYWYRQALGQGPEFLTYFNYEAQQDKSGLPNDRFSAERPEGSISTLTIQRTEQRDSAMYRCASSQGRGGNTEAFFGQGTRLTVV.

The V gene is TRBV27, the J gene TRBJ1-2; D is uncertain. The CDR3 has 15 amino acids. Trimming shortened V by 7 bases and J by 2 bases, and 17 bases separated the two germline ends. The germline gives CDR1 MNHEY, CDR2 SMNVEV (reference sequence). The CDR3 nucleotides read TGTGCCAGCAAACCAACCAGGAATTTGAACTATGGCTACACCTTC. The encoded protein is CASKPTRNLNYGYTF.

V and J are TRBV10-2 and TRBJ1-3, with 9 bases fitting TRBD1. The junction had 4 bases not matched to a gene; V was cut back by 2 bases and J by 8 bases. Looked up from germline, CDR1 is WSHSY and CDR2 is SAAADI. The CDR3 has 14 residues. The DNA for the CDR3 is TGCGCCAGCAGTGAGAACAGGGGGCGGGACACCATATATTTT. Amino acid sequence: CASSENRGRDTIYF.